This T cell receptor (beta chain) appears in the sequencing data of a study of response to subunit inactivated influenza vaccine. The table lists this clonotype with a few counts. Antigen unknown. One entry per CDR3 protein results from TCRdb running MiXCR on the RT-PCR reads. Altogether around 760,000 distinct CDR3 sequences are present, about 14% being singletons, with the ten largest covering 5.5% to 7%. Study-level results: Authors suggested few new T cells are recruited by each seasonal influenza vaccination.

The junction had 9 bases not matched to a gene; V was cut back by 2 bases and J by 7 bases. This CDR3 contains 16 residues. Germline CDR1 and CDR2: SGHTA and FQGTGA. The specimen comprised PBMCs from blood, sampled 14 to 15 days before vaccination. This clonotype was sampled from a man aged 50 to 59 who received an inactivated influenza vaccine. V usage is TRBV7-3 and J usage is TRBJ2-1; 9 bases are a match to TRBD1. The CDR3 region is CASSLLGQGLGNEQFF. Here the CDR3 DNA reads TGTGCCAGCAGCTTATTGGGACAGGGCCTCGGGAATGAGCAGTTCTTC. Full variable domain (rest looked up from reference TRBV7-3 and TRBJ2-1): GAGVSQTPSNKVTEKGKYVELRCDPISGHTALYWYRQSLGQGPEFLIYFQGTGAADDSGLPNDRFFAVRPEGSVSTLKIQRTERGDSAVYLCASSLLGQGLGNEQFFGPGTRLTVL.